This T cell receptor beta chain originates from a study of CXCR3-negative and CXCR3-positive naive CD8 T cells. Overall study findings and caveats: Compared with CXCR3-negative naive cells, CXCR3-positive naive cells showed more hydrophobic TRB CDR3s.

From germline, CDR1 is MNHEY and CDR2 SVGAGI. The CDR3 has 14 residues. This clonotype is labeled medium-sized based on frequency. No antigen is known for it. With UMI labels, 5' RACE was used to prepare the TRB cDNA libraries. TCRdb reworked the 5' RACE reads into one entry per CDR3 protein, no DNA. Recorded for this sample: around 92,000 distinct CDR3 sequences. The sequenced sample consisted of naive CXCR3- CD8+ T cells from blood. Stated subset: CD45RO-CCR7+CD27+CD95- naive CD8+ T cells lacking CXCR3 (TNR3-). This rearrangement joins TRBV6-5 to TRBJ2-1; the D call from TCRdb, TRBD2, cannot be confirmed without DNA. The sequence was obtained from a human donor in good health. Some clones in this sample may be carry-over from other donors' samples. CDR3 residues: CASSTGTSLNEQFF.